This TCR beta chain was obtained from a study of CD8 T cells in Susac syndrome. Study-level points and caveats: By the study's own acknowledgment, its TCR sequencing and HLA analysis included relatively few individuals.

The trim removed 7 bases at V and 3 bases at J, leaving 6 bases unmatched. CDR1 and CDR2 (germline): MNHEY, SVGEGT. CDR3 length: 15 amino acids. Random hexamers were used to reverse transcribe the RNA input (about 0.5 to 1 ug). TCRdb re-analysed the immunoSEQ multiplex PCR reads in MiXCR, keeping a single row per CDR3 protein. The data show 150,000 to 200,000 distinct CDR3 sequences, roughly 91% seen once. As concerns this clonotype: Its antigen is not known.

V and J are TRBV6-2 or TRBV6-3 and TRBJ2-1; 10 bases map to TRBD1. This receptor was taken from a human donor with Susac syndrome. Source material: CD4+ T cells from PBMCs. CDR3 amino acids: CASNRQGAVYNEQFF. In DNA, the CDR3 is TGTGCCAGCAACCGACAGGGGGCTGTCTACAATGAGCAGTTCTTC.